This T cell receptor beta chain was sequenced in a study of blood T cell repertoires in COVID-19. The overall study: Spain, Italy and the United States supplied samples that represented acute and convalescent COVID-19. From T cells, B-cell-depleted T cells, or PBMCs came the material, which was cDNA or gDNA.

Data came from immunoSEQ multiplex PCR; TCRdb stores just in-frame clones and leaves some out. The table shows about 210,000 clones, with 89% occurring only once. CDR3 length: 13 residues. Germline V lookup: CDR1 SGHRS, CDR2 YFSETQ. Trimming took off 5 bases at V and 2 bases at J, with 9 bases between the two ends. The sequence came from a woman aged 40 to 50 with acute or convalescent COVID-19. The sequencing input was peripheral blood. The chain has TRBV5-1 and TRBJ2-3, with a tentative D call TRBD1 (5 bases). The CDR3 DNA reads TGCGCCAGCAGTACAGGCACCACAGATACGCAGTATTTT. This sequence encodes CASSTGTTDTQYF.